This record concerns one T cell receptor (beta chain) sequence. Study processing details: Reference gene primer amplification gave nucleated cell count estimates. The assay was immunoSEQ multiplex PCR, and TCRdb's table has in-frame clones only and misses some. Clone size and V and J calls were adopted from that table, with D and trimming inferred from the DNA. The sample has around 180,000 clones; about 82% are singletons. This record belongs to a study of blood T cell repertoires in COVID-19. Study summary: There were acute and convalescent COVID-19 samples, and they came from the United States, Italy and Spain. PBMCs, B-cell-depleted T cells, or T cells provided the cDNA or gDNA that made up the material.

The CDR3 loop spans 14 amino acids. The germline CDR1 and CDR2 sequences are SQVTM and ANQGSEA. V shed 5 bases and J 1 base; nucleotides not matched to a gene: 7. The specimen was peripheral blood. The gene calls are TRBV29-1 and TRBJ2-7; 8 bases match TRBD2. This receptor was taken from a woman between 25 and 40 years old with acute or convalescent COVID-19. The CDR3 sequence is CSVSPGGPSYEQYF. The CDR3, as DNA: TGCAGCGTTTCTCCGGGAGGGCCATCCTACGAGCAGTACTTC.